The 3 T cell receptor beta chains below come from one sample, sequenced in a study of OX40 agonist ivuxolimab in advanced cancers. Some clones are missing from TCRdb's copy, which holds only in-frame ones; the method was immunoSEQ multiplex PCR. The sample holds around 83,000 clones, around nine tenths seen once. The specimen was CD4+ or CD8+ T cells sorted from blood, collected in a trial of the OX40 agonist ivuxolimab. The receptors derive from an adult with an advanced solid tumor such as melanoma, head and neck, liver or kidney cancer.

The chain recombines TRBV4-1 with TRBJ2-7; 7 bases are a match to TRBD1. Germline V gene sequence: CDR1 MGHRA, CDR2 YSYEKL. This CDR3 contains 16 residues. Trimming removed 6 bases from V and 5 bases from J; junction bases left unmatched: 16. CDR3 sequence: CASSHSIRQGENEQYF. CDR3 DNA: TGCGCCAGCAGTCACAGTATTAGACAGGGCGAGAACGAGCAGTACTTC.

This rearrangement joins TRBV14 to TRBJ1-2, with D uncertain. The V and J ends lost 4 bases and 4 bases respectively, with 10 bases between them. The CDR3 contains 13 residues. CDR1 is SGHDN, CDR2 FVKESK, per germline. Here the CDR3 reads CASSLLPSYGYTF. DNA of the CDR3: TGTGCCAGCAGCCTCCTGCCTTCCTATGGCTACACCTTC.

The chain links TRBV11-3 to TRBJ2-2, with 7 bases that match TRBD2. The germline V gene has CDR1 SGHNT and CDR2 YENEEA. CDR3 length: 17 residues. Trimming removed 0 bases from V and 0 bases from J; junction bases left unmatched: 4. The CDR3 region is CASSLDRGLTNTGELFF. CDR3 in DNA: TGTGCCAGCAGCTTAGATCGGGGACTAACGAACACCGGGGAGCTGTTTTTT. Full variable domain (remainder filled in from reference TRBV11-3 and TRBJ2-2): EAGVVQSPRYKIIEKKQPVAFWCNPISGHNTLYWYLQNLGQGPELLIRYENEEAVDDSQLPKDRFSAERLKGVDSTLKIQPAELGDSAVYLCASSLDRGLTNTGELFFGEGSRLTVL.